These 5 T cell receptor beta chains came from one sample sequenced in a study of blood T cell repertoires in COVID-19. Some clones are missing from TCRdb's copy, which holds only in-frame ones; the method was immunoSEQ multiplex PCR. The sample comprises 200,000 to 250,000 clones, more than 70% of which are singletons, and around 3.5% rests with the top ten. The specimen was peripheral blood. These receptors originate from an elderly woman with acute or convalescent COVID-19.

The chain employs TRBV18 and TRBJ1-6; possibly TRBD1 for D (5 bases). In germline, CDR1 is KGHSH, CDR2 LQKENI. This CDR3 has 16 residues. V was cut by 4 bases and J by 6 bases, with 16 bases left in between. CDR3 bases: TGTGCCAGCTCACTGGTAGGAGGGGAAGGTAATTCACCCCTCCACTTT. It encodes CASSLVGGEGNSPLHF. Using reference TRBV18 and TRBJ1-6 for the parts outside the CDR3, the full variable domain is NAGVMQNPRHLVRRRGQEARLRCSPMKGHSHVYWYRQLPEEGLKFMVYLQKENIIDESGMPKERFSAEFPKEGPSILRIQQVVRGDSAAYFCASSLVGGEGNSPLHFGNGTRLTVT.

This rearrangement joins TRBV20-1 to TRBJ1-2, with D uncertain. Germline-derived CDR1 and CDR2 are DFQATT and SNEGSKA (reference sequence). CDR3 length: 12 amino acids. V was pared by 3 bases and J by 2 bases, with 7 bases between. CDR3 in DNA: TGCAGTGCTAGTTCGGGGAACTATGGCTACACCTTC. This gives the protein CSASSGNYGYTF.

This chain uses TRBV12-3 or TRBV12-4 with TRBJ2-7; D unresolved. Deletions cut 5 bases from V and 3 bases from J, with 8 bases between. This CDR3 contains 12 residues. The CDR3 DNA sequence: TGTGCCAGCAGTAATTTTTACTACGAGCAGTACTTC. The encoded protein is CASSNFYYEQYF.

This CDR3 reads CASSLATTSGGTKNIQYF. The CDR3 region has the DNA TGTGCCAGCAGCTTAGCCACAACTAGCGGGGGGACCAAAAACATTCAGTACTTC. The chain employs TRBV7-2 and TRBJ2-4, with TRBD2 matching over 12 bases. The CDR3 loop spans 18 amino acids. V lost 0 bases, J lost 2 bases, and 5 bases stayed unmatched. Germline V gives CDR1 SGHTA, CDR2 FQGNSA.

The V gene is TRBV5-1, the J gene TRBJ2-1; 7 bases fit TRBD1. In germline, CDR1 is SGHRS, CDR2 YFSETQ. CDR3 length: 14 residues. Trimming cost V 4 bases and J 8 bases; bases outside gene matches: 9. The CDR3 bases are TGCGCCAGCAGCAATACCAAGGGGGCAGATGAGCAGTTCTTC. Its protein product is CASSNTKGADEQFF.